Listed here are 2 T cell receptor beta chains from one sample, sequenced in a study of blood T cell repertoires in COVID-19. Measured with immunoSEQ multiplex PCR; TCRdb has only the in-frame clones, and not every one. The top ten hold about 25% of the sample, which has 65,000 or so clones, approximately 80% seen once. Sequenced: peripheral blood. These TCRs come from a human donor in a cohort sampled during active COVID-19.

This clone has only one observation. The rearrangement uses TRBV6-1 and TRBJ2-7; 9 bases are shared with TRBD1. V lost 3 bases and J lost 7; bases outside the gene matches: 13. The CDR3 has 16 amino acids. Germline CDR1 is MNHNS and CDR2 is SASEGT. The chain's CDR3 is CASSDRWTGERLEQYF. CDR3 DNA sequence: TGTGCCAGCAGTGACCGGTGGACAGGGGAGCGGTTAGAGCAGTACTTC.

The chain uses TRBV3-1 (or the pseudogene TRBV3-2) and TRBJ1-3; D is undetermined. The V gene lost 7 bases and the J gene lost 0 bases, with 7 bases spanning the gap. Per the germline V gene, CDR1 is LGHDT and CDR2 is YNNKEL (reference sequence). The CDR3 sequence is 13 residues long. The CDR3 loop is CASKWASGNTIYF. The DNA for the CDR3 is TGTGCCAGCAAGTGGGCCTCTGGAAACACCATATATTTT.